This T cell receptor (beta chain) was identified in a study of T-cell reconstitution after alpha-beta-depleted transplantation in children. Study findings and constraints: Expanded graft clones numbering several hundred reportedly gave rise to alpha-beta T cells about two months after transplant.

During its preparation, the TCRbeta library received unique molecular identifiers. TCRdb itself ran the PCR reads through MiXCR, one entry per CDR3 protein. The sample lists approximately 98,000 distinct CDR3 sequences; about 6.5% were seen once. This clonotype was recorded many times. Its specificity is not known. Sequenced here: PBMCs, mostly from graft donor cells, sampled 360 days after TCRalphabeta/CD19-depleted stem cell transplant. The clonotype originates from a male patient aged 2-9 years who had a stem cell transplant for acute lymphoblastic leukemia, so the T cells may come from the graft donor.

The CDR3 loop is CASSVGGGAHNEQFF. The CDR3 DNA follows: TGTGCCAGCAGCGTAGGCGGGGGGGCCCACAATGAGCAGTTCTTC. This chain links TRBV9 with TRBJ2-1; 9 bases are shared with TRBD2. V lost 0 bases to trimming and J lost 5 bases; unmatched junction nucleotides: 3. The CDR3 has 15 amino acids. Germline V gene data show CDR1 as SGDLS and CDR2 as YYNGEE.